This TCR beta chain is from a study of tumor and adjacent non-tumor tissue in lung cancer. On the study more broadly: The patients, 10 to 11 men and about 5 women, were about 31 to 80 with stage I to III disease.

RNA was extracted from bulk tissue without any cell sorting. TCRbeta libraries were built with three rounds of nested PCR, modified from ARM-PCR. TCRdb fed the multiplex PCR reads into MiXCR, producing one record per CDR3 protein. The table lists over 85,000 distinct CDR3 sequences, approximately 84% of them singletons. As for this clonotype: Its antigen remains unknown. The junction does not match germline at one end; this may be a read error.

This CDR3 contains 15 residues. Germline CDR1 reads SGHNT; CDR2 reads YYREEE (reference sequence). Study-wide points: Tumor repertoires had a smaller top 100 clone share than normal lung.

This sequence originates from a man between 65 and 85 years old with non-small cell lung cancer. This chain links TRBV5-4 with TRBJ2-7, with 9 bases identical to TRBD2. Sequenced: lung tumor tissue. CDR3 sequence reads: CASSGAGGPSYERYF. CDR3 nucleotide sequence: TGTGCCAGCAGCGGCGCGGGGGGGCCGTCTTACGAGCGGTACTTC.